These 22 T cell receptor beta chains share one sample of origin, sequenced in a study of blood T cell repertoires in COVID-19. This table comes from immunoSEQ multiplex PCR, and its TCRdb copy is limited to in-frame clones, with some not included. The sample shows fewer than 35,000 clones, about 90% of them seen only once. Sequencing input: peripheral blood. These receptors were obtained from a human donor in a cohort sampled during active COVID-19.

This CDR3 is CASSPFLGTSVMGSYEQYF. The CDR3 DNA sequence: TGTGCCAGCAGCCCCTTCCTTGGGACTAGCGTGATGGGGTCCTACGAGCAGTACTTC. This sequence joins TRBV3-1 (or the pseudogene TRBV3-2) and TRBJ2-7; 10 bases agree with TRBD2. The germline gives CDR1 LGHDT, CDR2 YNNKEL (reference sequence). The CDR3 length is 19 residues. V shed 4 bases and J 1 base; nucleotides not matched to a gene: 16.

The chain links TRBV28 to TRBJ1-5, with D maybe TRBD1 (6 bases). Germline V gene data show CDR1 as MDHEN and CDR2 as SYDVKM. This CDR3 has 18 amino acids. Trimming removed 5 bases at V and 1 base at J, with 21 bases between. The DNA for the CDR3 is TGTGCCAGCAGTCCCACCGGCAGGGGTGGTTACAGCAATCAGCCCCAGCATTTT. Its protein product is CASSPTGRGGYSNQPQHF.

This chain links TRBV5-1 with TRBJ2-1; D is unclear. CDR1 and CDR2 from the germline V gene are SGHRS and YFSETQ. Trimming stripped 2 bases from V and 0 bases from J, with 6 bases between. The CDR3 length is 14 residues. This CDR3 reads CASSFRSSYNEQFF. CDR3 bases: TGCGCCAGCAGCTTTCGTAGCTCCTACAATGAGCAGTTCTTC.

This clone was observed a single time. This chain links TRBV15 with TRBJ1-2; 10 bases align to TRBD1. Germline-derived CDR1 and CDR2 are LNHNV and YYDKDF (reference sequence). V lost 4 bases, J lost 5 bases, and 4 bases stayed unmatched. This CDR3 is built from 14 residues. The CDR3 region is CATSTGTGVYGYTF. CDR3 bases: TGTGCCACCAGCACCGGGACAGGGGTGTATGGCTACACCTTC.

This clone was seen just once. V and J are TRBV18 and TRBJ2-5; 9 positions agree with TRBD2. Germline V lookup: CDR1 KGHSH, CDR2 LQKENI. V shed 3 bases and J 3 bases; nucleotides not matched to a gene: 5. The CDR3 contains 15 residues. This CDR3 reads CASSPRTSDEETQYF. The CDR3 DNA reads as TGTGCCAGCTCACCCCGGACTAGCGACGAAGAGACCCAGTACTTC. Full variable domain (missing parts from reference TRBV18 and TRBJ2-5): NAGVMQNPRHLVRRRGQEARLRCSPMKGHSHVYWYRQLPEEGLKFMVYLQKENIIDESGMPKERFSAEFPKEGPSILRIQQVVRGDSAAYFCASSPRTSDEETQYFGPGTRLLVL.

The V gene is TRBV5-6, the J gene TRBJ2-6; D remains unclear. The germline CDR1 and CDR2 sequences are SGHDT and YYEEEE. The V end was cut by 4 bases, the J end by 0 bases, with 11 bases between. CDR3 length: 16 residues. This chain's CDR3 is CASSLRSFSGANVLTF. In DNA form, the CDR3 reads TGTGCCAGCAGCCTCCGGTCCTTCTCTGGGGCCAACGTCCTGACTTTC. The full variable domain, completed using reference TRBV5-6 and TRBJ2-6, is DAGVTQSPTHLIKTRGQQVTLRCSPKSGHDTVSWYQQALGQGPQFIFQYYEEEERQRGNFPDRFSGHQFPNYSSELNVNALLLGDSALYLCASSLRSFSGANVLTFGAGSRLTVL.

The CDR3 protein is CASRLGGGEKLFF. CDR3 bases: TGTGCCAGCAGGCTTGGGGGCGGAGAAAAACTGTTTTTT. The chain joins TRBV2 to TRBJ1-4; D may be TRBD1 (6 bases). V gave up 6 bases and J gave up 8 bases, with 13 bases separating them. Germline V gene lookup returns CDR1 SNHLY and CDR2 FYNNEI. This CDR3 spans 13 amino acids.

The chain uses TRBV19 and TRBJ2-1; 9 bases fit TRBD2. Germline V lookup: CDR1 LNHDA, CDR2 SQIVND (reference sequence). The CDR3 consists of 15 residues. J gave up 3 bases and V 5 bases, and 5 bases lay outside the gene matches. The CDR3 coding sequence is TGTGCCAGTAGTTATAGCGGGGGTGGCTACAATGAGCAGTTCTTC. Its protein is CASSYSGGGYNEQFF.

The chain joins TRBV7-2 to TRBJ2-2, with D possibly matching TRBD2 (6 bases). Trimming removed 5 bases at V and 0 bases at J, with 10 bases between. The CDR3 extends over 15 amino acids. Per the germline V gene, CDR1 is SGHTA and CDR2 is FQGNSA. Here the CDR3 reads CASSPGLPNTGELFF. CDR3 nucleotides: TGTGCCAGCAGCCCGGGACTCCCGAACACCGGGGAGCTGTTTTTT. Variable domain in full (rest from reference TRBV7-2 and TRBJ2-2): GAGVSQSPSNKVTEKGKDVELRCDPISGHTALYWYRQSLGQGLEFLIYFQGNSAPDKSGLPSDRFSAERTGGSVSTLTIQRTQQEDSAVYLCASSPGLPNTGELFFGEGSRLTVL.

The CDR3: CASSTRTGEVEQYF. In nucleotides, the CDR3 is TGCGCCAGCAGCACCCGGACAGGGGAGGTCGAGCAGTACTTC. The chain employs TRBV4-1 and TRBJ2-7; TRBD1 matches at 9 bases. V gave up 5 bases and J gave up 6 bases; unmatched junction bases: 8. Per the germline V gene, CDR1 is MGHRA and CDR2 is YSYEKL. This CDR3 has 14 residues.

In its sample, this clone was seen a few times. The CDR3 loop is CATSDPRFMTGELFF. The CDR3 DNA reads TGTGCCACCAGTGATCCCAGATTCATGACCGGGGAGCTGTTTTTT. The chain combines TRBV24-1 with TRBJ2-2; no clear D gene. The CDR3 has 15 amino acids. Germline lookup yields CDR1 KGHDR and CDR2 SFDVKD. V shed 3 bases and J shed 5 bases, with 12 bases lying between them.

The gene calls are TRBV18 and TRBJ2-5, with 8 bases fitting TRBD2. The germline gives CDR1 KGHSH, CDR2 LQKENI. Trimming cost V 3 bases and J 7 bases; bases outside gene matches: 7. The CDR3 is made up of 14 amino acids. The CDR3 region is CASSPSREVGTQYF. CDR3 bases: TGTGCCAGCTCACCTTCGCGGGAGGTCGGGACCCAGTACTTC.

CDR3 residues: CASSLGDRDTEAFF. The CDR3 DNA is TGTGCCAGCAGCTTAGGGGACAGGGATACTGAAGCTTTCTTT. J is TRBJ1-1 and V is TRBV7-2; 9 positions match TRBD1. The ends lost 1 base at V and 5 bases at J; junction bases unmatched: 2. Looked up from germline, CDR1 is SGHTA and CDR2 is FQGNSA. The CDR3 consists of 14 residues.

The chain has TRBV4-1 and TRBJ1-3, with D tentatively TRBD1 (5 bases). This CDR3 has 16 residues. The germline V gene encodes CDR1 MGHRA and CDR2 YSYEKL. Trimming removed 5 bases from V and 0 bases from J, with 14 bases in between. CDR3 in DNA: TGCGCCAGCAGCTCTACCGGGACTCACTCTGGAAACACCATATATTTT. Amino acids: CASSSTGTHSGNTIYF.

This clone was picked up one time. J is TRBJ2-1 and V is TRBV13; 14 bases are shared with TRBD2. With 3 bases clipped from V and 9 bases from J, the junction kept 10 bases outside the gene matches. Germline V gives CDR1 PRHDT, CDR2 FYEKMQ (reference sequence). The CDR3 totals 17 residues. The CDR3 DNA is TGTGCCAGCAGCTTTGCCGGGACTAGCGGGAGTTCAGCTGAGCAGTTCTTC. It yields the protein CASSFAGTSGSSAEQFF. Using reference TRBV13 and TRBJ2-1 for the parts outside the CDR3, the full variable domain is AAGVIQSPRHLIKEKRETATLKCYPIPRHDTVYWYQQGPGQDPQFLISFYEKMQSDKGSIPDRFSAQQFSDYHSELNMSSLELGDSALYFCASSFAGTSGSSAEQFFGPGTRLTVL.

This clone was picked up one time. The rearrangement uses TRBV5-1 and TRBJ2-7, with D possibly being TRBD1 (5 bases). This CDR3 is 13 amino acids long. Germline V gives CDR1 SGHRS, CDR2 YFSETQ. Trimming stripped 0 bases from V and 6 bases from J, with 10 bases between. This CDR3 is CASSLAQGTEQYF. In DNA, the CDR3 is TGCGCCAGCAGCTTGGCCCAGGGTACCGAGCAGTACTTC.

The chain recombines TRBV10-1 with TRBJ2-5; TRBD1 agrees at 8 bases. The CDR3 consists of 15 residues. Looked up from germline, CDR1 is WNHNN and CDR2 is SYGVQD (reference sequence). V lost 2 bases to trimming and J lost 5 bases; unmatched junction nucleotides: 7. This CDR3 is CASSEGQGAWETQYF. The CDR3 nucleotides are TGCGCCAGCAGTGAGGGCCAGGGGGCTTGGGAGACCCAGTACTTC.

The CDR3 loop reads CASSSQGTGANVLTF. The CDR3 bases are TGTGCCAGCAGCTCTCAGGGAACTGGGGCCAACGTCCTGACTTTC. This chain joins TRBV7-3 and TRBJ2-6; possible D gene TRBD1, 5 bases. The CDR3 sequence is 15 residues long. The ends were cut back, 4 bases at V and 2 bases at J, with 9 bases in the middle. Germline loops: CDR1 SGHTA, CDR2 FQGTGA.

This clone showed up just a few times. The gene calls are TRBV4-2 and TRBJ2-3; a weak D match, TRBD1 (5 bases). The CDR3 runs 17 residues. V lost 1 base to trimming and J lost 0 bases, with 14 bases between them. Germline V gives CDR1 LGHNA, CDR2 YNFKEQ. The CDR3 DNA is TGTGCCAGCAGCCAAGGGACGCAGGGCCCTAGCACAGATACGCAGTATTTT. This codes for CASSQGTQGPSTDTQYF.

The V and J genes are TRBV6-5 and TRBJ2-1; TRBD2 matches at 8 bases. V shed 7 bases, J shed 10 bases, and the junction held 9 bases outside the gene matches. From germline, CDR1 is MNHEY and CDR2 SVGAGI. This CDR3 spans 13 amino acids. In DNA form, the CDR3 reads TGTGCCAGCACAGGACTAGCTGACGCCGAGCAGTTCTTC. It yields the protein CASTGLADAEQFF.

Details on this clone: An end of the junction does not agree with germline; a read error may underlie this. The V gene is TRBV7-7, the J gene TRBJ2-3; the match to TRBD2 covers 10 bases. CDR1 and CDR2 from the germline V gene are SSHAT and FNYEAQ (reference sequence). This CDR3 spans 16 amino acids. The CDR3 here is CASSPSLAGVTDTQYF. In DNA form, the CDR3 reads TGTGCTAGCAGCCCCTCGCTAGCGGGAGTAACAGATACGCAGTATTTT.

The chain employs TRBV7-3 and TRBJ2-7; TRBD2 is a possible D gene (5 bases). Trimming took off 0 bases at V and 6 bases at J, with 18 bases between the two ends. Germline V lookup: CDR1 SGHTA, CDR2 FQGTGA. This CDR3 contains 16 residues. The DNA for the CDR3 is TGTGCCAGCAGCTTAACTCCCCCCCTACTAGACGGCGAGCAGTACTTC. Its protein product is CASSLTPPLLDGEQYF.